Following are 5 T cell receptor beta chains from one sample sequenced in a study of cytomegalovirus exposure and HLA in healthy donors. Primers for the PCR totalled 60 Vbeta and 13 Jbeta. Libraries were prepared by immunoSEQ multiplex PCR; TCRdb keeps only in-frame clonotypes and omits some of them. The table shows some 130,000 clones, with about three quarters occurring only once. Sequenced: PBMCs. The receptors originated from a human donor in good health.

This chain links TRBV7-9 with TRBJ2-7, with D perhaps TRBD2 (5 bases). The CDR3 loop spans 14 amino acids. V was cut by 1 base and J by 2 bases, with 9 bases left in between. CDR1 SEHNR and CDR2 FQNEAQ come from the germline V gene (reference sequence). CDR3 coding DNA: TGTGCCAGCAGCTTAGGAGGGCTAGCCTACGAGCAGTACTTC. It translates to CASSLGGLAYEQYF. Drawing the rest from reference TRBV7-9 and TRBJ2-7, the complete variable domain is DTGVSQNPRHKITKRGQNVTFRCDPISEHNRLYWYRQTLGQGPEFLTYFQNEAQLEKSRLLSDRFSAERPKGSFSTLEIQRTEQGDSAMYLCASSLGGLAYEQYFGPGTRLTVT.

V is TRBV5-6 and J is TRBJ1-1; maybe TRBD1 (5 bases). Germline CDR1 SGHDT, CDR2 YYEEEE. The CDR3 extends over 15 amino acids. The V gene lost 2 bases and the J gene lost 6 bases, with 17 bases spanning the gap. The CDR3 coding sequence is TGTGCCAGCAGCTTACCGACAGTGGATAGGCCTGAAGCTTTCTTT. Amino acids: CASSLPTVDRPEAFF.

This clone has just a few counts. The rearrangement links TRBV5-8 to TRBJ1-1, with D uncertain. Germline-derived CDR1 and CDR2 are SGHTS and YDEGEE. The CDR3 totals 16 residues. V lost 3 bases, J lost 6 bases, and 21 bases lay in between. CDR3 protein: CASSSNTRSSASEAFF. The CDR3 nucleotides read TGTGCCAGCAGCTCCAACACGAGGAGCAGCGCGTCTGAAGCTTTCTTT.

The chain uses TRBV6-1 and TRBJ1-2, with D unresolved. Looked up from germline, CDR1 is MNHNS and CDR2 is SASEGT. The CDR3 loop spans 13 amino acids. Trimming removed 6 bases from V and 5 bases from J, with 13 bases in between. This CDR3 reads CASRRDLRYGYTF. For the CDR3, the DNA is TGTGCCAGCAGGAGGGATTTGCGGTATGGCTACACCTTC.

The V gene is TRBV4-1, the J gene TRBJ2-7; a weak D match, TRBD1 (6 bases). CDR1 is MGHRA and CDR2 is YSYEKL in the germline V gene. Trimming removed 6 bases at V and 2 bases at J, with 14 bases between. CDR3 length: 14 amino acids. The chain's CDR3 is CASSWTAETYEQYF. CDR3 sequence (DNA): TGCGCCAGCAGTTGGACAGCTGAAACCTACGAGCAGTACTTC.